The 29 T cell receptor beta chains below all came from one sample that was sequenced in a study of T cells in Graves' hyperthyroidism and ophthalmopathy. Using RNA transcripts as the source, TCR beta CDR3 regions were amplified. Researchers ran a first-round RT-PCR on the TCR CDR3 using the HTBI primer set. Each CDR3 protein gets one entry after TCRdb re-called the multiplex PCR reads with MiXCR. The table includes some 510,000 distinct CDR3 sequences, less than 25% detected once. The sequenced sample was blood. Receptors were obtained from a man in his late teens or twenties with Graves' hyperthyroidism.

V and J are TRBV12-3 or TRBV12-4 and TRBJ1-6; D uncertain. V lost 6 bases, J lost 9 bases, and 15 bases lay in between. The CDR3 sequence is 14 residues long. The DNA of the CDR3 is TGTGCCAGCAGCGGGGAGGAGGGAGGTTCACCCCTCCACTTT. This gives the protein CASSGEEGGSPLHF.

Only a few counts were recorded for this clonotype. The V gene is TRBV30, the J gene TRBJ1-1; 9 bases are shared with TRBD1. V trimming: 1 base; J trimming: 4 bases; junction bases outside the gene matches: 7. CDR3 size: 15 residues. The germline V gene encodes CDR1 GTSNPN and CDR2 SVGIG (reference sequence). The CDR3 sequence is CAWSEGQGFVTEAFF. CDR3 DNA: TGTGCCTGGAGTGAAGGACAGGGGTTTGTCACTGAAGCTTTCTTT.

This clonotype showed up many times. The chain combines TRBV6-4 with TRBJ1-2, with D unclear. The CDR3 has 21 amino acids. The germline gives CDR1 MRHNA, CDR2 SNTAGT. Trimming removed 5 bases at V and 3 bases at J, with 34 bases between. CDR3: CASSPFFDPDRLTPSYYGYTF. The CDR3 DNA sequence: TGTGCCAGCAGTCCCTTCTTCGATCCCGACCGACTCACCCCCTCCTACTATGGCTACACCTTC.

This clonotype was recorded at least ten times. The chain combines TRBV6-5 with TRBJ2-5, with D uncertain. The CDR3 is 14 residues long. Germline V gene sequence: CDR1 MNHEY, CDR2 SVGAGI. Trimming took off 0 bases at V and 5 bases at J, with 10 bases between the two ends. CDR3 loop: CASSYSSWSETQYF. The CDR3 DNA follows: TGTGCCAGCAGTTACTCGAGTTGGTCTGAGACCCAGTACTTC.

In its sample, this clonotype was seen many times. The gene calls are TRBV10-3 and TRBJ2-7; 10 bases match TRBD1. Losses at the gene ends were 3 bases for V and 5 bases for J; bases not matched to a gene: 7. The CDR3 spans 15 residues. CDR1 is ENHRY, CDR2 SYGVKD, per germline. CDR3 in DNA: TGTGCCATCAGTGATCCCGGGACAGGGGAGGACGAGCAGTACTTC. Translated: CAISDPGTGEDEQYF.

This clonotype was seen repeatedly, ten times or more. This rearrangement joins TRBV20-1 to TRBJ2-7; the match to TRBD1 covers 9 bases. Germline V lookup: CDR1 DFQATT, CDR2 SNEGSKA (reference sequence). This CDR3 has 13 amino acids. V trimming: 5 bases; J trimming: 0 bases; junction bases outside the gene matches: 2. Here the CDR3 reads CSAGTGSSYEQYF. For the CDR3, the DNA is TGCAGTGCTGGGACAGGGAGCTCCTACGAGCAGTACTTC.

In this sample, this clonotype turned up a few times. J is TRBJ2-6 and V is TRBV2; D is uncertain. CDR1 is SNHLY, CDR2 FYNNEI, per germline. This CDR3 is 16 amino acids long. The V and J ends lost 4 bases and 0 bases respectively, with 10 bases between them. The CDR3 sequence: CASSGNRDSGANVLTF. The CDR3 region has the DNA TGTGCCAGCAGTGGGAACAGAGACTCTGGGGCCAACGTCCTGACTTTC. Using reference TRBV2 and TRBJ2-6 for the parts outside the CDR3, the full variable domain is EPEVTQTPSHQVTQMGQEVILRCVPISNHLYFYWYRQILGQKVEFLVSFYNNEISEKSEIFDDQFSVERPDGSNFTLKIRSTKLEDSAMYFCASSGNRDSGANVLTFGAGSRLTVL.

This clonotype has more than one count but fewer than ten. This chain joins TRBV10-3 and TRBJ2-2, with 9 bases aligning to TRBD1. With 10 bases clipped from V and 5 bases from J, the junction kept 8 bases outside the gene matches. Germline lookup yields CDR1 ENHRY and CDR2 SYGVKD. CDR3 size: 14 residues. The CDR3 loop reads CATRQGVVTGELFF. CDR3 bases: TGTGCCACCCGACAGGGGGTAGTTACCGGGGAGCTGTTTTTT.

Many counts were recorded for this clonotype. The J gene is TRBJ1-3, the V gene TRBV15; D gene ambiguous. The CDR3 extends over 17 amino acids. Trimming removed 0 bases from V and 0 bases from J, with 12 bases in between. Germline V CDR1 and CDR2: LNHNV, YYDKDF (reference sequence). The CDR3 protein is CATSRDRVLSSGNTIYF. The CDR3 region has the DNA TGTGCCACCAGCAGAGATCGGGTCCTCAGCTCTGGAAACACCATATATTTT.

In this sample, this clonotype turned up many times. The DNA for the CDR3 is TGTGCCAGCCAGATAGAGGGCAGGGGAGTTTACGAGCAGTACTTC. This sequence encodes CASQIEGRGVYEQYF. V usage is TRBV6-2 or TRBV6-3 and J usage is TRBJ2-7; D might be TRBD1 (6 bases). The V end lost 8 bases, the J end lost 4 bases, and 21 bases lay between the germline ends. The CDR3 has 15 amino acids. Germline-derived CDR1 and CDR2 are MNHEY and SVGEGT.

The rearrangement uses TRBV6-1 and TRBJ2-5, with D unresolved. This CDR3 has 14 amino acids. The germline gives CDR1 MNHNS, CDR2 SASEGT. Trimming removed 1 base at V and 2 bases at J, with 8 bases between. CDR3 DNA: TGTGCCAGCAGTGAAGGAGGCAGTCAAGAGACCCAGTACTTC. It translates to CASSEGGSQETQYF.

The rearrangement uses TRBV4-1 and TRBJ2-7; 7 bases are shared with TRBD1. V lost 4 bases to trimming and J lost 3 bases; unmatched junction nucleotides: 9. Per the germline V gene, CDR1 is MGHRA and CDR2 is YSYEKL. The CDR3 extends over 15 amino acids. The DNA for the CDR3 is TGCGCCAGCAGCCTCTCCGGGACAGAGGTCTACGAGCAGTACTTC. Translated: CASSLSGTEVYEQYF.

This clonotype was observed many times. This chain links TRBV6-1 with TRBJ2-2, with D perhaps matching TRBD2 (5 bases). This CDR3 has 14 residues. Trimming cost V 4 bases and J 0 bases, with 6 bases left between them. Germline V gives CDR1 MNHNS, CDR2 SASEGT. The CDR3, as DNA: TGTGCCAGCAGTGCGGGGTCGAACACCGGGGAGCTGTTTTTT. Its protein is CASSAGSNTGELFF.

At least ten counts were recorded for this clonotype. The chain recombines TRBV12-3 or TRBV12-4 with TRBJ1-5; possibly TRBD1 for D (5 bases). The CDR3 loop spans 13 amino acids. The V end was cut by 6 bases, the J end by 4 bases, with 10 bases between. Here the CDR3 DNA reads TGTGCCAGCAGGGAGCAGGGTAATCAGCCCCAGCATTTT. Translating gives CASREQGNQPQHF.

This clonotype was counted ten times or more. The chain links TRBV6-2 or TRBV6-3 to TRBJ1-1; D not certain. CDR3 length: 12 amino acids. The V and J ends lost 2 bases and 11 bases respectively, with 12 bases between them. Germline V lookup: CDR1 MNHEY, CDR2 SVGEGT. This CDR3 is CASSYGVSGAFF. The CDR3 DNA sequence: TGTGCCAGCAGTTACGGTGTCTCAGGTGCTTTCTTT.

This clonotype has only one observation. This chain links TRBV10-2 with TRBJ1-2; no clear D. Germline assignment: CDR1 WSHSY and CDR2 SAAADI. This CDR3 region has 11 residues. V shed 3 bases and J shed 8 bases, with 7 bases lying between them. The CDR3 region has the DNA TGCGCCAGCAGTGAAAGATTGGGCTACACCTTC. Its protein is CASSERLGYTF.

This clonotype has ten or more counts. This chain links TRBV6-5 with TRBJ1-1; 7 bases are a match to TRBD1. The CDR3 contains 16 residues. Germline CDR1 and CDR2: MNHEY and SVGAGI. V was clipped by 6 bases and J by 3 bases; unmatched bases: 13. CDR3 residues: CASSPGTAFGYTEAFF. CDR3 coding DNA: TGTGCCAGCAGCCCTGGGACAGCCTTTGGCTACACTGAAGCTTTCTTT.

The table lists this clonotype with many counts. V usage is TRBV12-3 or TRBV12-4 and J usage is TRBJ2-7, with a tentative D call TRBD1 (6 bases). The V end was cut by 5 bases, the J end by 3 bases, with 17 bases between. This CDR3 has 15 residues. The CDR3 coding sequence is TGTGCCAGCAGTCTACAGGGCGAATTCAGCTACGAGCAGTACTTC. Its translation is CASSLQGEFSYEQYF.

This clonotype was seen at least ten times. CDR3: CASSKRRDSPLSNQPQHF. As DNA, the CDR3 is TGTGCCAGTAGTAAAAGACGGGACAGCCCACTAAGCAATCAGCCCCAGCATTTT. The chain combines TRBV19 with TRBJ1-5; the match to TRBD1 covers 7 bases. CDR3 size: 18 residues. The V and J ends lost 4 bases and 1 base, in that order; junction bases with no gene match: 13. The germline gives CDR1 LNHDA, CDR2 SQIVND (reference sequence).

This clonotype was picked up many times. The chain uses TRBV12-3 or TRBV12-4 and TRBJ2-7; D is ambiguous. The ends were cut back, 5 bases at V and 0 bases at J, with 11 bases in the middle. The CDR3 is 14 residues long. CDR3 nucleotide sequence: TGTGCCAGCAGTCCATTTATAAGCTCCTACGAGCAGTACTTC. Its protein is CASSPFISSYEQYF.

V and J are TRBV2 and TRBJ1-3, with TRBD1 identical over 7 bases. V dropped 4 bases and J dropped 6; count of bases not matched to a gene: 6. The germline V gene encodes CDR1 SNHLY and CDR2 FYNNEI. CDR3 size: 14 residues. The CDR3 loop is CASSVGQSLNTIYF. The CDR3, as DNA: TGTGCCAGCAGTGTGGGACAGTCCCTAAACACCATATATTTT.

The table lists this clonotype with a few counts. This chain uses TRBV2 with TRBJ1-2, with D possibly TRBD1 on 6 matching bases. Germline V gene lookup returns CDR1 SNHLY and CDR2 FYNNEI. V lost 5 bases, J lost 6 bases, and 19 bases lay in between. This CDR3 region has 15 residues. This CDR3 reads CASSWTPDRMDGYTF. The CDR3 region has the DNA TGTGCCAGCAGTTGGACCCCTGACAGGATGGATGGCTACACCTTC.

This clonotype was counted a few times. The chain links TRBV9 to TRBJ2-7, with TRBD1 matching over 7 bases. CDR1 is SGDLS and CDR2 is YYNGEE in the germline V gene. V lost 4 bases to trimming and J lost 4 bases; unmatched junction nucleotides: 8. The CDR3 runs to 14 residues. This chain's CDR3 is CASSSGDSEYEQYF. In DNA, the CDR3 is TGTGCCAGCAGCTCTGGGGACAGCGAGTACGAGCAGTACTTC.

The chain couples TRBV6-1 to TRBJ1-1; D unclear. CDR3 length: 15 amino acids. V lost 6 bases, J lost 1 base, and 15 bases lay in between. Germline assignment: CDR1 MNHNS and CDR2 SASEGT. The CDR3 coding sequence is TGTGCCAGCAGGACCTCGGGGTGGCGGAACACTGAAGCTTTCTTT. Translation: CASRTSGWRNTEAFF.

The chain uses TRBV5-1 and TRBJ2-7; D ambiguous. The germline V gene has CDR1 SGHRS and CDR2 YFSETQ. The CDR3 is 13 amino acids. Trimming removed 1 base at V and 3 bases at J, with 8 bases between. CDR3 in DNA: TGCGCCAGCAGCTTGACTAAAGGCTACGAGCAGTACTTC. The encoded protein is CASSLTKGYEQYF.

The chain is built from TRBV9 and TRBJ2-5; TRBD1 might be the D (5 bases). Deletions cut 6 bases from V and 0 bases from J, with 15 bases between. The germline gives CDR1 SGDLS, CDR2 YYNGEE. CDR3 length: 15 amino acids. CDR3 sequence: CASTLGLQNQETQYF. The CDR3 nucleotides are TGTGCCAGCACCCTGGGGCTCCAGAACCAAGAGACCCAGTACTTC.

Ten or more counts support this clonotype. The chain recombines TRBV24-1 with TRBJ2-5, with unresolved D. The germline gives CDR1 KGHDR, CDR2 SFDVKD. V lost 6 bases and J lost 5, with 6 bases in between. The CDR3 spans 11 residues. CDR3 in amino acids: CATSLGETQYF. The DNA of the CDR3 is TGTGCCACCAGTTTAGGGGAGACCCAGTACTTC.

The chain joins TRBV20-1 to TRBJ2-7, with D perhaps TRBD1 or TRBD2 (5 bases each). The germline V and J ends were trimmed by 8 bases and 7 bases, with 24 bases remaining between them. There are 14 residues in the CDR3. The V gene's germline CDR1 is DFQATT and CDR2 SNEGSKA (reference sequence). The CDR3 loop reads CSQMRDHGGREQYF. The CDR3 nucleotides are TGCAGTCAAATGAGGGATCATGGGGGTAGAGAGCAGTACTTC.

The chain links TRBV6-2 or TRBV6-3 to TRBJ1-5, with D possibly TRBD1 on 5 matching bases. The germline gives CDR1 MNHEY, CDR2 SVGEGT. This CDR3 is 16 amino acids long. Between the trimmed V and J ends, which lost 7 bases and 4 bases, there was a span of 20 bases. CDR3 nucleotide sequence: TGTGCCAGCACGGGGCTTGAAAGGGAGTTGAATCAGCCCCAGCATTTT. The encoded protein is CASTGLERELNQPQHF.